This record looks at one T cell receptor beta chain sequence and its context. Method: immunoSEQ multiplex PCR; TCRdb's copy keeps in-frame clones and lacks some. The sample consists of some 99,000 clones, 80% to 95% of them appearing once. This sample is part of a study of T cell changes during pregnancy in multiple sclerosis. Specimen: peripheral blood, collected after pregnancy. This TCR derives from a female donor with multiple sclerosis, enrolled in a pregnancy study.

Written as DNA, the CDR3 is TGTGCCAGCAGTCAGACAGGGAGAGGATCTCCCCAGTACTTC. It codes for CASSQTGRGSPQYF. The chain links TRBV27 to TRBJ2-5; TRBD1 aligns across 7 bases. Germline lookup yields CDR1 MNHEY and CDR2 SMNVEV (reference sequence). V lost 5 bases to trimming and J lost 9 bases; unmatched junction nucleotides: 12. The CDR3 has 14 residues.